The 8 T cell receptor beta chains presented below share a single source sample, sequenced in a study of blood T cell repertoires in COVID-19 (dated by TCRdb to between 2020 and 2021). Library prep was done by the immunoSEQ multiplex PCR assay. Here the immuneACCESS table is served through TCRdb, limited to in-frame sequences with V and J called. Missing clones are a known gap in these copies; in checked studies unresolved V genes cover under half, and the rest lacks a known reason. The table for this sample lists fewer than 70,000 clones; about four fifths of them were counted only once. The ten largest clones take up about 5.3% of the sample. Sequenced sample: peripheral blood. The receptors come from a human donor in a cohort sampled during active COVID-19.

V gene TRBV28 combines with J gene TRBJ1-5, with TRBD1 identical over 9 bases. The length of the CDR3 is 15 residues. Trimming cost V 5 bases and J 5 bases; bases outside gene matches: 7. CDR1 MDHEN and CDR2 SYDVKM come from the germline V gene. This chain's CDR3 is CASSTGTGRDQPQHF. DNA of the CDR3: TGTGCCAGCAGTACTGGGACAGGGAGGGATCAGCCCCAGCATTTT.

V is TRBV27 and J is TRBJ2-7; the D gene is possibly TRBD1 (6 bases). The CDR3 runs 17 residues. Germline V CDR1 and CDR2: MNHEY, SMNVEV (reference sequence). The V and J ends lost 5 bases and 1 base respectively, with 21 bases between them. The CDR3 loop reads CASSPSLRQVLSYEQYF. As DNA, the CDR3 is TGTGCCAGCAGTCCCTCCCTGAGACAGGTGCTTTCCTACGAGCAGTACTTC.

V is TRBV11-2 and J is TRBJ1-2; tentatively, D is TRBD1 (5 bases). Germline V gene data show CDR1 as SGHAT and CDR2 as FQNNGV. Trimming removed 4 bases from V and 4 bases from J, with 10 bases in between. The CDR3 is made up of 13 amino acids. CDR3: CASSSIDSYGYTF. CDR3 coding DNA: TGTGCCAGCAGCTCTATCGACAGCTATGGCTACACCTTC.

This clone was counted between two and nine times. The CDR3 DNA follows: TGTGCCAGCAGCCATCTCAATGAGCAGTTCTTC. Translating it yields CASSHLNEQFF. The chain uses TRBV6-2 or TRBV6-3 and TRBJ2-1; no clear D. Trimming shortened V by 6 bases and J by 6 bases, and 6 bases separated the two germline ends. The CDR3 covers 11 residues. The germline V gene encodes CDR1 MNHEY and CDR2 SVGEGT.

The CDR3 sequence: CASSSRTGNTEAFF. The CDR3 region has the DNA TGTGCCAGCAGTTCCCGGACGGGAAACACTGAAGCTTTCTTT. The chain has TRBV7-2 and TRBJ1-1; D is undetermined. The V gene's germline CDR1 is SGHTA and CDR2 FQGNSA. V lost 6 bases to trimming and J lost 2 bases, with 13 bases between them. The CDR3 length is 14 residues.

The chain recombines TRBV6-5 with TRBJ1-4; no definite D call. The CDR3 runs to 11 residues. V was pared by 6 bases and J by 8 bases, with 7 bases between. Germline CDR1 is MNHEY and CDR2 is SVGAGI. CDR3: CASSSVEKLFF. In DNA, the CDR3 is TGTGCCAGCAGCTCCGTCGAAAAACTGTTTTTT.

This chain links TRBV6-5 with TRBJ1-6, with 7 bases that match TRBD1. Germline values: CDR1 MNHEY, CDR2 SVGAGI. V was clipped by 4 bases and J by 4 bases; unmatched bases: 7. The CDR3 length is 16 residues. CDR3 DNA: TGTGCCAGCAGTTCAGCCGGGACAGCTTATAATTCACCCCTCCACTTT. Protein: CASSSAGTAYNSPLHF.

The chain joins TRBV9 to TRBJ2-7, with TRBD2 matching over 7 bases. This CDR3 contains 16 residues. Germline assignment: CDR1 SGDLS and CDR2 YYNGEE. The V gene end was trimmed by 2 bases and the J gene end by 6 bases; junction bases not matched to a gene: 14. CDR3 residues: CASSVTPTGTKGEQYF. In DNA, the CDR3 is TGTGCCAGCAGCGTGACCCCCACCGGGACTAAAGGCGAGCAGTACTTC. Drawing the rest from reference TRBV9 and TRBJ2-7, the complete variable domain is DSGVTQTPKHLITATGQRVTLRCSPRSGDLSVYWYQQSLDQGLQFLIQYYNGEERAKGNILERFSAQQFPDLHSELNLSSLELGDSALYFCASSVTPTGTKGEQYFGPGTRLTVT.